Given below is one T cell receptor (beta chain) in context. This record belongs to a study of blood T cell repertoires in COVID-19. Study at large: Some COVID-19 samples were acute and others convalescent; all came from the United States, Italy and Spain.

The CDR3 spans 12 residues. CDR1 and CDR2 from the germline V gene are SNHLY and FYNNEI. V was clipped by 5 bases and J by 5 bases, with 9 bases between them. Method: immunoSEQ multiplex PCR; TCRdb's copy keeps in-frame clones and lacks some. This sample has 100,000 to 150,000 clones, with approximately 86% found just once. The specimen sequenced was peripheral blood. The V call is TRBV2, the J call TRBJ2-5, with a tentative D call TRBD2 (5 bases). The origin of this receptor is a human donor in a cohort sampled during active COVID-19. In DNA form, the CDR3 reads TGTGCCAGCAGTTCCGGGATTGAGACCCAGTACTTC. Its protein is CASSSGIETQYF.